These T cell receptor beta chains were read from a single sample in a study of response to subunit inactivated influenza vaccine. TCRdb analysed the RT-PCR reads with MiXCR anew, one entry per CDR3 protein. This repertoire shows 800,000 to 1,000,000 distinct CDR3 sequences, 21% found once; its top ten account for more than 8.5%. The starting material was PBMCs from blood, obtained around 5 days after vaccination. These receptors all stem from a man aged 50-60 years who received an inactivated influenza vaccine. The CDR3 runs from the conserved cysteine through the conserved F or W. Each record gives: J gene, D gene, clone size, CDR3 length, V gene, CDR3 DNA, CDR3 protein. D genes are given only for firm matches. Part of the rows lack a size; the others show once, few, many or a class for expanded clones.

J gene: TRBJ2-1; D gene: TRBD1; clone size: .; CDR3 length: 13; V gene: TRBV7-8; CDR3 DNA: TGTGCCAGCAGCTGGTCCCTGGACAGGCAGCAGTTCTTC; CDR3 protein: CASSWSLDRQQFF
J gene: TRBJ2-7; D gene: .; clone size: many; CDR3 length: 12; V gene: TRBV20-1; CDR3 DNA: TGCAGTGCCAAGCAGAGAAGCTACGAGCAGTACTTC; CDR3 protein: CSAKQRSYEQYF
J gene: TRBJ2-2; D gene: .; clone size: few; CDR3 length: 14; V gene: TRBV7-2; CDR3 DNA: TGTGCCAGCAGCCCGAGTACTGGCACCGGGGAGCTGTTTTTT; CDR3 protein: CASSPSTGTGELFF
J gene: TRBJ1-1; D gene: .; clone size: few; CDR3 length: 15; V gene: TRBV6-5; CDR3 DNA: TGTGCCAGCAGTTACGATACAGGACGGAACACTGAAGCTTTCTTT; CDR3 protein: CASSYDTGRNTEAFF
J gene: TRBJ1-1; D gene: .; clone size: few; CDR3 length: 11; V gene: TRBV29-1; CDR3 DNA: TGCAGCGTTTTACTTAACACTGAAGCTTTCTTT; CDR3 protein: CSVLLNTEAFF
J gene: TRBJ2-1; D gene: TRBD2; clone size: many; CDR3 length: 15; V gene: TRBV12-3/TRBV12-4; CDR3 DNA: TGTGCCAGCAGTTTAGCGGGAGGGCCCCACAATGAGCAGTTCTTC; CDR3 protein: CASSLAGGPHNEQFF
J gene: TRBJ1-2; D gene: .; clone size: few; CDR3 length: 15; V gene: TRBV20-1; CDR3 DNA: TGCAGTGCTAGAGACCCGAGGGGTTTTGCTCTTGGCTACACCTTC; CDR3 protein: CSARDPRGFALGYTF
J gene: TRBJ2-7; D gene: TRBD2; clone size: few; CDR3 length: 13; V gene: TRBV20-1; CDR3 DNA: TGCAGTGCTAGACGACTAGCTGGGTACGAGCAGTACTTC; CDR3 protein: CSARRLAGYEQYF
J gene: TRBJ1-6; D gene: .; clone size: few; CDR3 length: 16; V gene: TRBV18; CDR3 DNA: TGTGCCAGCTCACCAGGATTACGAGGGGCAGGCTCACCCCTCCACTTT; CDR3 protein: CASSPGLRGAGSPLHF
J gene: TRBJ1-2; D gene: .; clone size: .; CDR3 length: 15; V gene: TRBV2; CDR3 DNA: TGTGCCAGCAGTGAAATCGGAGAGGCTTACTATGGCTACACCTTC; CDR3 protein: CASSEIGEAYYGYTF
J gene: TRBJ2-1; D gene: .; clone size: .; CDR3 length: 15; V gene: TRBV27; CDR3 DNA: TGTGCCAGCAGTTTATCCCTAAACAGGGCTCATGAGCAGTTCTTC; CDR3 protein: CASSLSLNRAHEQFF
J gene: TRBJ2-5; D gene: .; clone size: once; CDR3 length: 16; V gene: TRBV18; CDR3 DNA: TGTGCCAGCTCACCAACGGCTGGGGTGCGCCAAGAGACCCAGTACTTC; CDR3 protein: CASSPTAGVRQETQYF
J gene: TRBJ1-1; D gene: .; clone size: few; CDR3 length: 14; V gene: TRBV7-2; CDR3 DNA: TGTGCCAGCAGCTTAACCCCGGGGGCAGGTGAAGCTTTCTTT; CDR3 protein: CASSLTPGAGEAFF
J gene: TRBJ2-2; D gene: TRBD2; clone size: .; CDR3 length: 15; V gene: TRBV12-3/TRBV12-4; CDR3 DNA: TGTGCCAGCAGTCCCTCTAGCGGGGGGGCCGGGGAGCTGTTTTTT; CDR3 protein: CASSPSSGGAGELFF
J gene: TRBJ2-3; D gene: .; clone size: few; CDR3 length: 15; V gene: TRBV20-1; CDR3 DNA: TGCAGTGCTCTGTTGACAGGGAGGGTAACAGATACGCAGTATTTT; CDR3 protein: CSALLTGRVTDTQYF
J gene: TRBJ1-2; D gene: .; clone size: .; CDR3 length: 13; V gene: TRBV13; CDR3 DNA: TGTGCCAGCAGTCAGACCCCCTCAAATGGCTACACCTTC; CDR3 protein: CASSQTPSNGYTF
J gene: TRBJ2-4; D gene: TRBD2; clone size: .; CDR3 length: 16; V gene: TRBV3-1; CDR3 DNA: TGTGCCAGCAGCGAAACTAGCGGGATAGCCAAAAACATTCAGTACTTC; CDR3 protein: CASSETSGIAKNIQYF
J gene: TRBJ2-1; D gene: TRBD2; clone size: .; CDR3 length: 19; V gene: TRBV14; CDR3 DNA: TGTGCCAGCAGCCAAGCGTGGCCGAGGGGCGGGAGCTCCTACAATGAGCAGTTCTTC; CDR3 protein: CASSQAWPRGGSSYNEQFF
J gene: TRBJ2-4; D gene: .; clone size: .; CDR3 length: 15; V gene: TRBV20-1; CDR3 DNA: TGCAGTGCTAGAGAAAGAAGCAGGGCCAAAAACATTCAGTACTTC; CDR3 protein: CSARERSRAKNIQYF
J gene: TRBJ2-2; D gene: .; clone size: .; CDR3 length: 15; V gene: TRBV4-2; CDR3 DNA: TGTGCCAGCAGCCGGGAGGAGTACGGAACCGGGGAGCTGTTTTTT; CDR3 protein: CASSREEYGTGELFF
J gene: TRBJ2-7; D gene: .; clone size: few; CDR3 length: 13; V gene: TRBV12-3/TRBV12-4; CDR3 DNA: TGTGCCAGCTCCCGCCGCAGGTCCTACGAGCAGTACTTC; CDR3 protein: CASSRRRSYEQYF
J gene: TRBJ2-2; D gene: .; clone size: .; CDR3 length: 16; V gene: TRBV7-9; CDR3 DNA: TGTGCCAGCAGCTTATATGTCGGGACGGGTACCGGGGAGCTGTTTTTT; CDR3 protein: CASSLYVGTGTGELFF
J gene: TRBJ2-3; D gene: TRBD1; clone size: .; CDR3 length: 14; V gene: TRBV29-1; CDR3 DNA: TGCAGCGTTGAAAGGGGGCTGAGCGCAGATACGCAGTATTTT; CDR3 protein: CSVERGLSADTQYF
J gene: TRBJ2-1; D gene: TRBD2; clone size: .; CDR3 length: 17; V gene: TRBV5-1; CDR3 DNA: TGCGCCAGCAGCTACGGGACTAGCGGGAGGATTGGAAATGAGCAGTTCTTC; CDR3 protein: CASSYGTSGRIGNEQFF
J gene: TRBJ1-5; D gene: .; clone size: few; CDR3 length: 13; V gene: TRBV20-1; CDR3 DNA: TGCAGTGCTAGCAGGGTATGGAATCAGCCCCAGCATTTT; CDR3 protein: CSASRVWNQPQHF
J gene: TRBJ2-2; D gene: .; clone size: few; CDR3 length: 12; V gene: TRBV10-3; CDR3 DNA: TGTGCCATCAGTGTGGGTTCCGGGGAGCTGTTTTTT; CDR3 protein: CAISVGSGELFF
J gene: TRBJ2-7; D gene: TRBD1; clone size: few; CDR3 length: 16; V gene: TRBV9; CDR3 DNA: TGTGCCAGCAGCGTAGCAGGGACAGGGGGTATCTACGAGCAGTACTTC; CDR3 protein: CASSVAGTGGIYEQYF
J gene: TRBJ2-3; D gene: .; clone size: .; CDR3 length: 15; V gene: TRBV7-2; CDR3 DNA: TGTGCCAGCAGCTTGACCCGGGGGGCGGGGGATACGCAGTATTTT; CDR3 protein: CASSLTRGAGDTQYF
J gene: TRBJ2-1; D gene: .; clone size: few; CDR3 length: 13; V gene: TRBV4-1; CDR3 DNA: TGCGCCAGCAGCCAAGAGCATGGCGGGGAGCAGTTCTTC; CDR3 protein: CASSQEHGGEQFF
J gene: TRBJ2-1; D gene: TRBD2; clone size: few; CDR3 length: 15; V gene: TRBV6-2/TRBV6-3; CDR3 DNA: TGTGCCAGCAGTTACGTGGGACTAGCGGTTTATGAGCAGTTCTTC; CDR3 protein: CASSYVGLAVYEQFF
J gene: TRBJ1-1; D gene: .; clone size: .; CDR3 length: 15; V gene: TRBV27; CDR3 DNA: TGTGCCAGCAGCCCCGAGTGGACAGCTAACACTGAAGCTTTCTTT; CDR3 protein: CASSPEWTANTEAFF
J gene: TRBJ2-5; D gene: .; clone size: .; CDR3 length: 16; V gene: TRBV9; CDR3 DNA: TGTGCCAGCAGCGTAGTATCCCGGGCTGGTCAAGAGACCCAGTACTTC; CDR3 protein: CASSVVSRAGQETQYF
J gene: TRBJ2-2; D gene: .; clone size: .; CDR3 length: 15; V gene: TRBV24-1; CDR3 DNA: TGTGCCACCAGTGATCCCCGGACAGTCCACGGGGAGCTGTTTTTT; CDR3 protein: CATSDPRTVHGELFF
J gene: TRBJ2-1; D gene: .; clone size: few; CDR3 length: 14; V gene: TRBV7-9; CDR3 DNA: TGTGCCAGTAACGCCCTGGACAGTAGCAATGAGCAGTTCTTC; CDR3 protein: CASNALDSSNEQFF
J gene: TRBJ2-7; D gene: .; clone size: .; CDR3 length: 14; V gene: TRBV5-1; CDR3 DNA: TGCGCCAGCAGCTCAGGGGTCGGAACCTACGAGCAGTACTTC; CDR3 protein: CASSSGVGTYEQYF
J gene: TRBJ2-7; D gene: .; clone size: .; CDR3 length: 13; V gene: TRBV6-1; CDR3 DNA: TGTGCCGGGCGGGGACAGACCTCCTACGAGCAGTACTTC; CDR3 protein: CAGRGQTSYEQYF
J gene: TRBJ2-1; D gene: TRBD1; clone size: few; CDR3 length: 15; V gene: TRBV29-1; CDR3 DNA: TGCAGCGTTGAACGGGACAGGGGAAGCTACAATGAGCAGTTCTTC; CDR3 protein: CSVERDRGSYNEQFF
J gene: TRBJ2-3; D gene: TRBD2; clone size: few; CDR3 length: 17; V gene: TRBV3-1; CDR3 DNA: TGTGCCAGCAGCCCAGGGGGGCTAGCGGGAAGCACAGATACGCAGTATTTT; CDR3 protein: CASSPGGLAGSTDTQYF
J gene: TRBJ2-3; D gene: .; clone size: few; CDR3 length: 14; V gene: TRBV20-1; CDR3 DNA: TGCAGTGCCCCAAAGGGCGTGTGGACAGATACGCAGTATTTT; CDR3 protein: CSAPKGVWTDTQYF